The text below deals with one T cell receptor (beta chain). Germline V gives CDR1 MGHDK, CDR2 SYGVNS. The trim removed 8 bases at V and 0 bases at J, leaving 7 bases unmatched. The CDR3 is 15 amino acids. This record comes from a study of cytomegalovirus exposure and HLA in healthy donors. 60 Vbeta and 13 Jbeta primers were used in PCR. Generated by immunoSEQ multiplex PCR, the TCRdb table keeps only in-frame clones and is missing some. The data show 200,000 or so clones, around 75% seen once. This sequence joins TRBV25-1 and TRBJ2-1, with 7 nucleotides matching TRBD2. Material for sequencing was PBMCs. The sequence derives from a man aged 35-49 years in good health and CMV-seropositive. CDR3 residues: CASGIAGHSYNEQFF. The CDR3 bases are TGTGCCAGCGGAATAGCGGGTCACTCCTACAATGAGCAGTTCTTC. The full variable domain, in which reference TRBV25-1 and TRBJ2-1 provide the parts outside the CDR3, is EADIYQTPRYLVIGTGKKITLECSQTMGHDKMYWYQQDPGMELHLIHYSYGVNSTEKGDLSSESTVSRIRTEHFPLTLESARPSHTSQYLCASGIAGHSYNEQFFGPGTRLTVL.